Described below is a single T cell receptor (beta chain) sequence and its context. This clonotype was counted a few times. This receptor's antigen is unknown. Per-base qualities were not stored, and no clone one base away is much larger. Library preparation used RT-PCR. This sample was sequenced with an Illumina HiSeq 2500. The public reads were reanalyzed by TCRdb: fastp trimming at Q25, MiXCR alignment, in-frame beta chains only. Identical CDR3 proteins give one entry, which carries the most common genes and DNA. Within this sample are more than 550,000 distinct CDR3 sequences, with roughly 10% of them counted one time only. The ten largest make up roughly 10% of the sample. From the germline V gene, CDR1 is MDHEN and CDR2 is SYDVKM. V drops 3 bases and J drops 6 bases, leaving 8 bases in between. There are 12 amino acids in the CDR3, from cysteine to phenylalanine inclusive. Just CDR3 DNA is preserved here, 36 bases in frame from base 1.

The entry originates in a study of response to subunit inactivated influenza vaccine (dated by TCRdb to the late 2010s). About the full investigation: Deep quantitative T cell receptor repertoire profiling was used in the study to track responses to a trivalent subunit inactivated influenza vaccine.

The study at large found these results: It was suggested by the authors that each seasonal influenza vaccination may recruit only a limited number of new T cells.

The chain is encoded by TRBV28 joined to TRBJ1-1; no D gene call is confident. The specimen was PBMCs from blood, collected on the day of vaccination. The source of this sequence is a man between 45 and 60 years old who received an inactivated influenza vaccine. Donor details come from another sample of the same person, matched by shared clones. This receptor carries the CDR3 CASSFRRAEAFF. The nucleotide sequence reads TGTGCCAGCAGTTTCCGGAGGGCTGAAGCTTTCTTT.